This T cell receptor (beta chain) stems from a study of T cell clonotyping in hematopoietic cell transplantation. Notes on this clone: The antigen is undetermined.

Broader study findings: Few recipient clonotypes overlapped donors; over 95% were de novo at given depth.

Per germline, CDR1 LNHDA and CDR2 SQIVND (reference sequence). Trimming pared 7 bases from V and 3 bases from J, leaving 12 bases between. This CDR3 is built from 13 residues. Produced via immunoSEQ multiplex PCR; TCRdb's table is partial and in-frame only. The data show 10,000 or so clones, with approximately 96% seen just once and about 2.3% held by the top ten. This TCR came from a male patient between 55 and 70 years old who had an allogeneic stem cell transplant from a related donor, so the T cells may come from the graft donor. Some clones in this sample may be carry-over from other donors' samples. Sequencing was performed on peripheral blood mononuclear cells, taken 100 days after allogeneic stem cell transplant. The chain uses TRBV19 and TRBJ1-2; weak D call: TRBD1 (6 bases). The CDR3 loop reads CASTPDRYYGYTF. The CDR3 DNA reads TGTGCCAGTACCCCTGACAGGTACTATGGCTACACCTTC.